Sequencing of this T cell receptor (beta chain) was carried out in a study of cytotoxic CD8 clonotypes in ibrutinib-treated CLL. The germline CDR1 and CDR2 sequences are SNHLY and FYNNEI. CDR3 length: 10 amino acids. V was cut by 7 bases and J by 2 bases, with 3 bases left in between. The protocol was immunoSEQ multiplex PCR, while the TCRdb copy is restricted to in-frame clones and leaves out a portion. The sample has 15,000 to 20,000 clones, approximately 67% seen once; the top ten hold more than 15%. This clone was detected once. Sequencing used PBMCs, obtained before ibrutinib treatment. This clonotype was sampled from a human donor with chronic lymphocytic leukemia. The chain has TRBV2 and TRBJ2-7; D is unresolved. CDR3 in DNA: TGTGCCAGCAAACCCTACGAGCAGTACTTC. Protein product: CASKPYEQYF.